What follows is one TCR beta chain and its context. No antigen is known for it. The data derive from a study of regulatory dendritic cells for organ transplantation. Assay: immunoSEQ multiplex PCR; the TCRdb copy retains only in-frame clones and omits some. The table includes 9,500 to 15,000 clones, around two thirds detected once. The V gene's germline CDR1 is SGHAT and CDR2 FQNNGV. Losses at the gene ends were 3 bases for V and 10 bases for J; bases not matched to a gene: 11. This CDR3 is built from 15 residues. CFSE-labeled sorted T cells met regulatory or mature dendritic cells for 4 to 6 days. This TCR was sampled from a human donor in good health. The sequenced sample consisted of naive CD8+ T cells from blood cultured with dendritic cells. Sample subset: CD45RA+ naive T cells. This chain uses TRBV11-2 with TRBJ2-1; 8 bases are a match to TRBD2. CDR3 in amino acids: CASSFSSGGPWEQFF. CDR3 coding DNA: TGTGCCAGCAGCTTTTCTTCGGGGGGGCCTTGGGAGCAGTTCTTC.